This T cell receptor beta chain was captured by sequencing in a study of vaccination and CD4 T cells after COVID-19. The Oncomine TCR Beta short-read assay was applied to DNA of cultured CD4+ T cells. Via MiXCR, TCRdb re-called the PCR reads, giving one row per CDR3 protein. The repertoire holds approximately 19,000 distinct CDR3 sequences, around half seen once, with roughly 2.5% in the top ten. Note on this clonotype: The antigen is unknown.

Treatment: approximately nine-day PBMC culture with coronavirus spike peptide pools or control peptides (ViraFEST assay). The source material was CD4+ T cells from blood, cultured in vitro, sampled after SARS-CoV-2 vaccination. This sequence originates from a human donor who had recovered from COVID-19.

CDR3 amino acids: CASSEGRVGTGELFF. As DNA, the CDR3 is TGTGCCAGCAGTGAGGGCAGGGTGGGCACCGGGGAGCTGTTTTTT. V and J are TRBV2 and TRBJ2-2; maybe TRBD1 (5 bases). Germline assignment: CDR1 SNHLY and CDR2 FYNNEI. This CDR3 has 15 amino acids. Deletions cut 3 bases from V and 4 bases from J, with 12 bases between.